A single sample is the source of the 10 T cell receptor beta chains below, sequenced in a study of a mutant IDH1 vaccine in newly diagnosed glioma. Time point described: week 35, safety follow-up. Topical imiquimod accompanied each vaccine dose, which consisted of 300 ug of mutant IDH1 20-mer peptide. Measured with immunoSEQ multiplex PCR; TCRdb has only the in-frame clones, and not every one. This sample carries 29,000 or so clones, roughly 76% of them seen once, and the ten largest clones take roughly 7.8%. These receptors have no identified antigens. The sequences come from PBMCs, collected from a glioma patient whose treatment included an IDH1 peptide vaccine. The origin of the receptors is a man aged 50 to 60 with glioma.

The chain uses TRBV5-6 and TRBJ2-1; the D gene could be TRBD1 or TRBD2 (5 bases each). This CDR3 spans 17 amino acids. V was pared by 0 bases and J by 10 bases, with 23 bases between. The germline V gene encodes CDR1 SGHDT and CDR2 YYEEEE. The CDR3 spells CASSLGGSRMRAWEQFF. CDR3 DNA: TGTGCCAGCAGCTTGGGGGGCAGCCGGATGAGGGCATGGGAGCAGTTCTTC.

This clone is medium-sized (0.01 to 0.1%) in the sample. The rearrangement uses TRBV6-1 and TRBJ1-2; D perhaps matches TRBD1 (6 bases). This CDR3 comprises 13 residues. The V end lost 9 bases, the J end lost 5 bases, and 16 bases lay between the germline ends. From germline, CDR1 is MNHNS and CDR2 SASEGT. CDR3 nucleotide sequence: TGTGCCAGTCACTCAGGGGCGCGATATGGCTACACCTTC. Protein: CASHSGARYGYTF.

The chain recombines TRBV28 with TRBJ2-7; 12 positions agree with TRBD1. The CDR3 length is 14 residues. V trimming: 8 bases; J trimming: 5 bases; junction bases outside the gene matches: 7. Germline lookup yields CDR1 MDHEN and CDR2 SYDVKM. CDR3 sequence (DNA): TGTGCCAGCGTTAACCGGGACAGGGGGCACGAGCAGTACTTC. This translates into CASVNRDRGHEQYF.

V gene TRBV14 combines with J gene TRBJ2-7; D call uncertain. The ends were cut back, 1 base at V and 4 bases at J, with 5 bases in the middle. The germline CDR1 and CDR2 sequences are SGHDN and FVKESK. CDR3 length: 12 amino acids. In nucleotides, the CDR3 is TGTGCCAGCAGCCAAGCCCGTTACGAGCAGTACTTC. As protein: CASSQARYEQYF.

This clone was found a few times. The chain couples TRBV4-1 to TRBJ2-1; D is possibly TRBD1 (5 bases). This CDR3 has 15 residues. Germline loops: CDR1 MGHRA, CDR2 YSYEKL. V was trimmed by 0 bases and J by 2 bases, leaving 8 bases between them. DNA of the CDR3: TGCGCCAGCAGCCAAGAAGGCAGGGCCTACAATGAGCAGTTCTTC. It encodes CASSQEGRAYNEQFF.

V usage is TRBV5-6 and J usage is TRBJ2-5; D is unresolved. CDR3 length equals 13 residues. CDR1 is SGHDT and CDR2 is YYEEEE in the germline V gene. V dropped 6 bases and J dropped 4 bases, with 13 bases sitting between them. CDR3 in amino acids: CASMGPMGETQYF. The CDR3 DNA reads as TGTGCCAGCATGGGCCCAATGGGAGAGACCCAGTACTTC. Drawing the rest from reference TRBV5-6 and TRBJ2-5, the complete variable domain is DAGVTQSPTHLIKTRGQQVTLRCSPKSGHDTVSWYQQALGQGPQFIFQYYEEEERQRGNFPDRFSGHQFPNYSSELNVNALLLGDSALYLCASMGPMGETQYFGPGTRLLVL.

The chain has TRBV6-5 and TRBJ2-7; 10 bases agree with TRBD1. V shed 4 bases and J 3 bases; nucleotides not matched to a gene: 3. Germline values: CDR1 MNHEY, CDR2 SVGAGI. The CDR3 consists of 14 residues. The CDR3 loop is CASSSRDRGYEQYF. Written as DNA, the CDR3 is TGTGCCAGCAGTTCACGGGACAGGGGCTACGAGCAGTACTTC.

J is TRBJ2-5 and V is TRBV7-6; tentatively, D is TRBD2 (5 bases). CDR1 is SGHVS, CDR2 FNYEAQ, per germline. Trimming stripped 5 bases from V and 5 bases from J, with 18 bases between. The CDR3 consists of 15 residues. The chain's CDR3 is CASSPGSSRVETQYF. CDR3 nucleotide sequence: TGTGCCAGCAGCCCGGGGTCCAGTCGGGTGGAGACCCAGTACTTC. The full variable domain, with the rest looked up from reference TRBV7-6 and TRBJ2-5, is GAGVSQSPRYKVTKRGQDVALRCDPISGHVSLYWYRQALGQGPEFLTYFNYEAQQDKSGLPNDRFSAERPEGSISTLTIQRTEQRDSAMYRCASSPGSSRVETQYFGPGTRLLVL.

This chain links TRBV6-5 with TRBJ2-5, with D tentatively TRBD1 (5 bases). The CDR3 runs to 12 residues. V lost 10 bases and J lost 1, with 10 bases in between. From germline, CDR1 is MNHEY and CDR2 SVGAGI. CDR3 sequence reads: CATGHIQETQYF. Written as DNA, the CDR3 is TGTGCCACCGGACACATCCAAGAGACCCAGTACTTC.

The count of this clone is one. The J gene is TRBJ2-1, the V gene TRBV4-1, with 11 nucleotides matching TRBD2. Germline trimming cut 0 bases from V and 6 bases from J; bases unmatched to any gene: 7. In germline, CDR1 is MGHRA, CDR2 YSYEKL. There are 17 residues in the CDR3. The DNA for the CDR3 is TGCGCCAGCAGCCAAGATCAAAGTCTAGCGGGAGGCAATGAGCAGTTCTTC. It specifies CASSQDQSLAGGNEQFF.